This T cell receptor beta chain was found in a study of blood T cell repertoires in COVID-19. In the study overall: Sites in the United States, Italy and Spain provided acute and convalescent COVID-19 samples. Sample material is recorded as cDNA or gDNA derived from T cells, B-cell-depleted T cells, or PBMCs.

Followed longitudinally, the Seattle patients had been enrolled during active infection. CDR1 MNHEY and CDR2 SVGAGI come from the germline V gene. Between the trimmed V and J ends, which lost 2 bases and 8 bases, there was a span of 18 bases. The CDR3 runs 15 residues. In the source study's methods: Reference gene primer amplification yielded estimated nucleated cell counts. Assay used: immunoSEQ multiplex PCR; TCRdb lists only in-frame clones, some missing. That table gives V, J and clone size, and the DNA gave D and trimming. The table records fewer than 200,000 clones, around 83% of them present only once.

This sequence originates from a woman aged 70-85 years with COVID-19, enrolled during active disease. V and J are TRBV6-5 and TRBJ1-2, with D tentatively TRBD1 (5 bases). The sample taken for sequencing was peripheral blood. As DNA, the CDR3 is TGTGCCAGCAGTTACGGGGGGGACTTACTCGTCGGCTACACCTTC. Residues: CASSYGGDLLVGYTF.